One sample yielded the 24 T cell receptor beta chains listed below, sequenced in a study of regulatory T cells in long-lasting Graves disease. Time point here: newly diagnosed GD, antithyroid drugs for less than 3 months. The authors made the TCR library using RNA they extracted from PBMCs. Through Arm-PCR of CDR3 regions and iRepertoire HTBI primers, TCR beta libraries were built. TCRdb re-analysed the multiplex PCR reads in MiXCR, keeping a single row per CDR3 protein. The top ten hold approximately 12% of the sample, which has roughly 610,000 distinct CDR3 sequences, about 15% seen once. These data were also reused for a study on T cells in Graves' hyperthyroidism and ophthalmopathy.

This sample comprised peripheral blood mononuclear cells (PBMCs), obtained at new diagnosis, from a patient treated with antithyroid drugs. The receptors were gathered from a man aged 18 to 29 with Graves disease.

The V gene is TRBV7-9, the J gene TRBJ1-3; D gene ambiguous. In germline, CDR1 is SEHNR, CDR2 FQNEAQ (reference sequence). V was pared by 6 bases and J by 0 bases, with 12 bases between. This CDR3 is 15 amino acids long. The CDR3 DNA sequence: TGTGCCAGCAGTCCCCGCGGGAACTCTGGAAACACCATATATTTT. It translates to CASSPRGNSGNTIYF.

This clonotype occurred many times. The chain has TRBV12-3 or TRBV12-4 and TRBJ2-7; 10 nucleotides align to TRBD1. The CDR3 has 15 residues. J was trimmed by 2 bases and V by 1 base; bases with no gene match: 2. The DNA of the CDR3 is TGTGCCAGCAGTTTAGAAGGGACAGGGGCCTACGAGCAGTACTTC. Translated: CASSLEGTGAYEQYF.

This clonotype showed up many times. The gene calls are TRBV18 and TRBJ2-7; no firm D call. The CDR3 spans 13 residues. The V end lost 3 bases, the J end lost 5 bases, and 11 bases lay between the germline ends. CDR1 and CDR2 from the germline V gene are KGHSH and LQKENI. The CDR3 DNA reads as TGTGCCAGCTCACCCGCCTCTGGCCACGAGCAGTACTTC. Its translation: CASSPASGHEQYF.

Many counts were recorded for this clonotype. J is TRBJ2-1 and V is TRBV3-1; D could derive from TRBD1 or TRBD2 (5 bases each). With 2 bases removed from V and 6 bases from J, the gap between germline ends came to 14 bases. The CDR3 is 15 amino acids. Germline V CDR1 and CDR2: LGHDT, YNNKEL (reference sequence). CDR3 region: CASSQFGTGLNEQFF. The CDR3 DNA sequence: TGTGCCAGCAGCCAATTTGGGACGGGGCTCAATGAGCAGTTCTTC.

The chain has TRBV20-1 and TRBJ2-1; tentative D call: TRBD2 (6 bases). Deletions cut 1 base from V and 5 bases from J, with 9 bases between. This CDR3 has 13 residues. Germline V gene sequence: CDR1 DFQATT, CDR2 SNEGSKA (reference sequence). CDR3 loop: CSARGLVHNEQFF. Here the CDR3 DNA reads TGCAGTGCTAGAGGACTAGTCCACAATGAGCAGTTCTTC.

V is TRBV11-2 and J is TRBJ2-7; 7 bases align to TRBD2. This CDR3 has 15 residues. Germline CDR1 is SGHAT and CDR2 is FQNNGV. V lost 5 bases and J lost 0; bases outside the gene matches: 7. The CDR3 DNA is TGTGCCAGCAGCCCACGGTGGGAGGGCTCCTACGAGCAGTACTTC. This sequence encodes CASSPRWEGSYEQYF.

CDR3 region: CASRGSSGANVLTF. DNA of the CDR3: TGTGCCAGCAGGGGGTCCTCTGGGGCCAACGTCCTGACTTTC. The rearrangement uses TRBV6-1 and TRBJ2-6; no firm D call. Germline V gene data show CDR1 as MNHNS and CDR2 as SASEGT. The CDR3 is made up of 14 amino acids. V was cut by 6 bases and J by 0 bases, with 6 bases left in between.

This clonotype was found many times. The chain has TRBV30 and TRBJ1-1; 8 bases align to TRBD1. This CDR3 is 13 amino acids long. Per germline, CDR1 GTSNPN and CDR2 SVGIG (reference sequence). V gave up 7 bases and J gave up 5 bases; unmatched junction bases: 9. CDR3 nucleotides: TGTGCCTCACAGAACAGGGGGGGGACTGAAGCTTTCTTT. It specifies CASQNRGGTEAFF.

This clonotype was recorded at least ten times. The rearrangement uses TRBV28 and TRBJ2-7; 8 positions match TRBD1. The CDR3 runs to 15 residues. Germline V CDR1 and CDR2: MDHEN, SYDVKM. J gave up 4 bases and V 6 bases, and 11 bases lay outside the gene matches. CDR3 protein: CASSPIQGARYEQYF. Here the CDR3 DNA reads TGTGCCAGCAGCCCTATCCAGGGGGCAAGATACGAGCAGTACTTC.

This clonotype was detected many times. The gene calls are TRBV12-3 or TRBV12-4 and TRBJ2-5, with 7 bases fitting TRBD1. The CDR3 sequence is 15 residues long. V lost 4 bases to trimming and J lost 2 bases; unmatched junction nucleotides: 7. CDR3 coding DNA: TGTGCCAGCAGTTCACCCTGGGACAGTCAAGAGACCCAGTACTTC. It codes for CASSSPWDSQETQYF.

This sequence joins TRBV28 and TRBJ2-3; TRBD2 agrees at 10 bases. Per germline, CDR1 MDHEN and CDR2 SYDVKM. Losses at the gene ends were 0 bases for V and 3 bases for J; bases not matched to a gene: 6. The CDR3 extends over 17 amino acids. CDR3 nucleotides: TGTGCCAGCAGTTTATGGGCAGCGGGAGGGCTGACAGATACGCAGTATTTT. As protein: CASSLWAAGGLTDTQYF.

This clonotype has more than one count but fewer than ten. The J gene is TRBJ1-1, the V gene TRBV10-3; 7 nucleotides align to TRBD1. This CDR3 comprises 15 residues. The V gene end was trimmed by 3 bases and the J gene end by 5 bases; junction bases not matched to a gene: 9. The germline V gene encodes CDR1 ENHRY and CDR2 SYGVKD. The CDR3 DNA reads as TGTGCCATCAGTGACACCGGGACAGTAGTAACTGAAGCTTTCTTT. This sequence encodes CAISDTGTVVTEAFF.

The chain uses TRBV11-2 and TRBJ2-7; D unresolved. V was cut by 2 bases and J by 2 bases, with 16 bases left in between. The germline V gene encodes CDR1 SGHAT and CDR2 FQNNGV. This CDR3 spans 16 amino acids. The CDR3 region is CASSLNIQPEAYEQYF. CDR3 bases: TGTGCCAGCAGCTTAAATATACAGCCCGAAGCCTACGAGCAGTACTTC.

The chain uses TRBV27 and TRBJ1-5; unclear D gene. Trimming took 5 bases from V and 0 from J, leaving 17 bases between them. The CDR3 is 17 amino acids. Germline CDR1 MNHEY, CDR2 SMNVEV (reference sequence). CDR3 in amino acids: CASSHDPILPSNQPQHF. CDR3 in DNA: TGTGCCAGCAGTCACGACCCGATTTTACCTAGCAATCAGCCCCAGCATTTT.

J is TRBJ2-3 and V is TRBV10-1; 12 nucleotides line up with TRBD2. Germline CDR1 WNHNN, CDR2 SYGVQD (reference sequence). V was clipped by 4 bases and J by 2 bases; unmatched bases: 10. The CDR3 contains 18 residues. CDR3 protein: CASSGLAGVEGITDTQYF. CDR3 bases: TGCGCCAGCAGTGGACTAGCGGGAGTTGAGGGGATCACAGATACGCAGTATTTT.

The gene calls are TRBV5-1 and TRBJ1-2; possible D gene TRBD1, 6 bases. The V end lost 4 bases, the J end lost 3 bases, and 16 bases lay between the germline ends. Germline loops: CDR1 SGHRS, CDR2 YFSETQ. The CDR3 spans 15 residues. CDR3 nucleotide sequence: TGCGCCAGCAGCGTTACCAGGGGACCGGACTATGGCTACACCTTC. It yields the protein CASSVTRGPDYGYTF.

This clonotype was detected ten times or more. The J gene is TRBJ1-6, the V gene TRBV6-5, with TRBD1 matching 7 bases. Germline CDR1 is MNHEY and CDR2 is SVGAGI. The ends lost 4 bases at V and 6 bases at J; junction bases unmatched: 6. The CDR3 runs to 15 residues. The CDR3 reads CASSFAGTANSPLHF. The CDR3 DNA reads TGTGCCAGCAGTTTCGCCGGGACAGCTAATTCACCCCTCCACTTT.

This clonotype was counted at least ten times. The chain couples TRBV28 to TRBJ2-7, with D unclear. Germline V gene lookup returns CDR1 MDHEN and CDR2 SYDVKM. Trimming took 7 bases from V and 6 from J, leaving 10 bases between them. The CDR3 is 11 residues long. CDR3 in amino acids: CASIDETEQYF. The CDR3 coding sequence is TGTGCCAGCATTGATGAGACCGAGCAGTACTTC.

This clonotype was counted a few times. The chain recombines TRBV7-9 with TRBJ1-6; D call uncertain. Trimming took off 3 bases at V and 9 bases at J, with 12 bases between the two ends. The germline V gene encodes CDR1 SEHNR and CDR2 FQNEAQ (reference sequence). This CDR3 contains 14 residues. Here the CDR3 reads CASSFGGVGSPLHF. CDR3 bases: TGTGCCAGCAGCTTTGGCGGGGTGGGTTCACCCCTCCACTTT.

The table lists this clonotype with many counts. V and J are TRBV27 and TRBJ2-1, with D possibly matching TRBD1 (6 bases). V lost 3 bases and J 1 base, leaving 10 bases between the germline ends. This CDR3 spans 15 amino acids. Germline V gene lookup returns CDR1 MNHEY and CDR2 SMNVEV (reference sequence). The DNA of the CDR3 is TGTGCCAGCAGTTTTTGGGGGCTGTCCTACAATGAGCAGTTCTTC. Translation gives CASSFWGLSYNEQFF.

The sample holds many counts of this clonotype. J is TRBJ2-5 and V is TRBV5-1, with TRBD1 identical over 7 bases. The germline gives CDR1 SGHRS, CDR2 YFSETQ. The CDR3 length is 15 residues. The trim removed 0 bases at V and 0 bases at J, leaving 2 bases unmatched. CDR3 protein: CASSLEGTDQETQYF. CDR3 in DNA: TGCGCCAGCAGCTTGGAAGGGACAGACCAAGAGACCCAGTACTTC.

Ten or more counts support this clonotype. The chain recombines TRBV27 with TRBJ2-3, with 9 bases identical to TRBD1. The CDR3 totals 14 residues. Germline-derived CDR1 and CDR2 are MNHEY and SMNVEV (reference sequence). V was pared by 6 bases and J by 1 base, with 2 bases of the junction left unmatched. The chain's CDR3 is CASRRTGGTDTQYF. CDR3 bases: TGTGCCAGCAGACGGACAGGGGGCACAGATACGCAGTATTTT.

In its sample, this clonotype was seen a few times. This chain links TRBV7-6 with TRBJ2-1; D call uncertain. V was cut by 5 bases and J by 6 bases, with 17 bases left in between. The germline CDR1 and CDR2 sequences are SGHVS and FNYEAQ. The CDR3 covers 15 residues. Here the CDR3 reads CASSLGGTWGNEQFF. CDR3 DNA: TGTGCCAGCAGCCTTGGCGGCACCTGGGGCAATGAGCAGTTCTTC.

This chain connects TRBV3-1 to TRBJ2-2; possible D gene TRBD1, 6 bases. The CDR3 runs to 18 residues. Looked up from germline, CDR1 is LGHDT and CDR2 is YNNKEL (reference sequence). The V end was cut by 4 bases, the J end by 2 bases, with 20 bases between. The CDR3 nucleotides are TGTGCCAGCAGCCTACCCCTCAGGACAGAAATAAACACCGGGGAGCTGTTTTTT. Its protein product is CASSLPLRTEINTGELFF.